The rows below give T cell receptor beta chains drawn from one sample of a study of cytomegalovirus exposure and HLA in healthy donors. This table comes from immunoSEQ multiplex PCR, and its TCRdb copy is limited to in-frame clones, with some not included. The profile shows 90,000 to 130,000 clones, less than 85% of them singletons. The sequencing input was PBMCs. The receptor set was obtained from a man aged 30 to 39 in good health and CMV-seropositive. The CDR3 runs from the conserved cysteine through the conserved F or W. Fields, in order: V gene, clone size, CDR3 protein. The listing skips clone size in some rows; elsewhere it reads once, few, many or a size class.

>TRBV2|-
CASMKGTGVVTNEKLFF
>TRBV2|-
CASGDRLSSYEQYF
>TRBV5-5|-
CASSLRGWSPLHF
>TRBV19|-
CASTISGTDYNEQFF
>TRBV10-3|few
CATHLGRTSGGETQYF
>TRBV6-5|-
CASSSPPAEGETQYF
>TRBV7-2|-
CASSLDGTGVQPQHF
>TRBV7-2|few
CASSPGDRHYGYTF
>TRBV19|once
CASGRGGPTDTQYF
>TRBV9|-
CASSRGTGSTNEKLFF
>TRBV13|-
CASSSTASGGLNGNEQFF
>TRBV12-5|-
CASGTGTASTGELFF
>TRBV28|-
CASSVFRVPQETQYF
>TRBV5-4|few
CATTGGESPLHF
>TRBV5-6|-
CASSRTPGEETQYF
>TRBV19|-
CASTAGGIYEQYF
>TRBV28|-
CASRSRDRGFTGELFF
>TRBV28|-
CASSLGAYGYTF
>TRBV9|-
CASSVQAGAEYNEQFF
>TRBV29-1|-
CSVAPRQAQGGYTF
>TRBV7-2|-
CASSSGQLGSSPLHF
>TRBV2|-
CASSDGGGGAYNEQFF
>TRBV4-3|-
CASSQENYPESYEQYF
>TRBV27|-
CASSTGLAGGPGEQFF
>TRBV30|-
CARSVGQGTEAFF
>TRBV5-4|-
CASSLPQTYEQYF
>TRBV7-9|-
CASSLDRANYGYTF
>TRBV29-1|-
CSVLQGQGAEQYF
>TRBV21-1|-
CASSARNRDPLPYGYTF
>TRBV5-5|-
CASSLAGVPEAFF
>TRBV15|-
CATSSPGTGNTIYF
>TRBV5-4|-
CASSRQGSGNTIYF
>TRBV7-9|-
CASSSTGGANGYTF
>TRBV5-1|once
CASSLVGTGVRTEAFF
>TRBV7-9|once
CASSLGTGKSYEQYF
>TRBV5-4|few
CASSQGQADSGNTIYF
>TRBV9|few
CASSEGTSWVGELFF
>TRBV19|-
CASSPPSGGYNEQFF
>TRBV5-1|-
CASTRRGNTGELFF
>TRBV14|once
CASSRDSLFMNTEAFF
>TRBV9|-
CASSVGTENEKLFF
>TRBV2|-
CASTPPDGEAASSYNEQFF
>TRBV5-4|-
CASSYGQGARTGELFF
>TRBV7-6|few
CASSLVTSATGRETQYF
>TRBV6-5|-
CASSEYRDNSPLHF
>TRBV28|-
CASRSPGTGGSYGYTF
>TRBV6-5|-
CASSYSSGVYGYTF
>TRBV27|-
CASSTGTGGQPQHF
>TRBV28|-
CASSFQVRGYTF
>TRBV6-1|-
CASSEAGDWTQYF
>TRBV19|-
CASSIGFWQGENIQYF
>TRBV11-1|-
CASSPVRDTQYF
>TRBV14|-
CASSQGPGDEQFF
>TRBV11-1|-
CASSLGRGAYNEQFF
>TRBV28|-
CASSDLSGQRLYEQYF
>TRBV7-9|-
CASSLVDSSTDTQYF
>TRBV7-6|-
CASSLGTSGRNTGELFF
>TRBV4-3|medium-sized
CASSPGLAGGPLDTQYF
>TRBV5-1|-
CASSLWGTGGENSPLHF